The source of this T cell receptor beta chain is a study of beta chain features in type 1 diabetes. In the study overall: Healthy donors and patients had similar age, gender and cell yields. Over all samples combined, fewer than 130,000,000 sorted cells were examined. Broader study findings: Reads derived from cDNA could over-represent cells showing high TCR expression.

This clone has just a few counts. Its target is unknown. Germline V gene sequence: CDR1 SEHNR, CDR2 FQNEAQ (reference sequence). V lost 5 bases and J 0 bases, leaving 14 bases between the germline ends. The CDR3 has 16 residues. The collection from each donor was one heparinised blood draw averaging around 100 mL. The study reverse transcribed the entire isolated RNA, so it sequenced expressed TCRB transcripts. Sequencing was performed with immunoSEQ multiplex PCR; in TCRdb, only in-frame clones are kept and a portion is missing. Of hundreds of thousands of clones detected, roughly 16% appear once; the ten largest clones hold about 0.097%.

The receptor was derived from a man aged 18-30 years in good health. The V call is TRBV7-9, the J call TRBJ1-5, with D perhaps matching TRBD1 (5 bases). The sequencing sample was made of naive CD4+ T cells from blood. The CDR3 loop is CASSLSGTYSNQPQHF. The CDR3 DNA follows: TGTGCCAGCAGCCTATCCGGGACCTATAGCAATCAGCCCCAGCATTTT. The entire variable domain, with the rest obtained from reference TRBV7-9 and TRBJ1-5, is as follows: DTGVSQNPRHKITKRGQNVTFRCDPISEHNRLYWYRQTLGQGPEFLTYFQNEAQLEKSRLLSDRFSAERPKGSFSTLEIQRTEQGDSAMYLCASSLSGTYSNQPQHFGDGTRLSIL.